A selection of T cell receptor beta chains follows, all from one sample in a study of blood T cell repertoires in COVID-19. Sequenced by immunoSEQ multiplex PCR; TCRdb stores in-frame clones only, minus some. This sample has roughly 250,000 clones, with 75% to 95% found just once. Sequenced: PBMCs or T cells enriched from blood (not recorded which). The origin of the receptors is a young woman who had recovered from COVID-19. Each CDR3 is given with its conserved first and last residue. D genes are given only for firm matches. Some rows mark clone size as missing; the rest say once, few, many or name a class of expanded clone.

>TRBD1|TRBJ2-3|-|TRBV2
TGTGCCAGCAGTGAGACAGGGCGCACAGATACGCAGTATTTT
CASSETGRTDTQYF
>-|TRBJ1-2|-|TRBV27
TGTGCCAGCAGTTTTGGCCCCCCCTATGGCTACACCTTC
CASSFGPPYGYTF
>TRBD1|TRBJ2-1|-|TRBV28
TGTGCCAGCAGGACCACAGGGGAAGTCTGGTACAATGAGCAGTTCTTC
CASRTTGEVWYNEQFF
>-|TRBJ2-3|-|TRBV6-5
TGTGCCAGCAGTTACTCCAATCGAGGGGATACGCAGTATTTT
CASSYSNRGDTQYF
>-|TRBJ1-3|-|TRBV11-2
TGTGCCAGCAGCTTAAGGACAGAATTCTTGACTGGAAACACCATATATTTT
CASSLRTEFLTGNTIYF
>-|TRBJ2-7|-|TRBV6-1
TGTGCCAGCAGTGAACGCCTAGCCTCGCCGGAGAACGAGCAGTACTTC
CASSERLASPENEQYF
>-|TRBJ1-4|-|TRBV18
TGTGCCAGCTCACCACCCCAGGTTGCAACTAATGAAAAACTGTTTTTT
CASSPPQVATNEKLFF
>-|TRBJ2-7|-|TRBV3-1/TRBV3-2
TGTGCCAGCAGCCAGAATCGGGGTCCTCACTACGAGCAGTACTTC
CASSQNRGPHYEQYF
>-|TRBJ2-7|once|TRBV4-1
TGCGCCAGCAGCCCTAACCCTAGCGAGGGGTTCTACGAGCAGTACTTC
CASSPNPSEGFYEQYF
>-|TRBJ1-2|-|TRBV10-3
TGTGCCATCAGTGAGGCTAAGGACAGACCCTATGGCTACACCTTC
CAISEAKDRPYGYTF
>TRBD1|TRBJ1-4|-|TRBV5-1
TGCGCCAGCAGGACAGGGATTGCAACTAATGAAAAACTGTTTTTT
CASRTGIATNEKLFF
>-|TRBJ1-1|once|TRBV20-1
TGCAGTGCTAGTGGTCTTCCAGGTAACACTGAAGCTTTCTTT
CSASGLPGNTEAFF
>-|TRBJ1-1|-|TRBV25-1
TGTGCCAGCAGGTCCTTCCGGGAGCCCGCGGACACTGAAGCTTTCTTT
CASRSFREPADTEAFF
>TRBD2|TRBJ2-1|-|TRBV28
TGTGCCAGCACCATGTTTGGGACTAGCTGGAGCTCCTACAATGAGCAGTTCTTC
CASTMFGTSWSSYNEQFF
>-|TRBJ1-1|-|TRBV28
TGTGCCAGCAGCGGGGGGGGGAACACTGAAGCTTTCTTT
CASSGGGNTEAFF
>-|TRBJ1-2|-|TRBV9
TGTGCCAGCAGCCCCGGTATGGGACACTCCTATGGCTACACCTTC
CASSPGMGHSYGYTF